The 20 T cell receptor beta chains in this list originate from one sample, sequenced in a study of T cell responses to AZD1222 COVID-19 vaccine. The table came from immunoSEQ multiplex PCR; TCRdb's copy has only in-frame clones and leaves some out. The table lists roughly 56,000 clones, around 80% of them singletons. Sequencing was performed on peripheral blood, taken 28 days after the second AZD1222 dose. These receptor sequences come from an adult who received the AZD1222 COVID-19 vaccine.

This chain uses TRBV6-5 with TRBJ2-5; D possibly corresponds to TRBD1 (6 bases). This CDR3 is built from 14 residues. The V gene lost 6 bases and the J gene lost 5 bases, with 16 bases spanning the gap. CDR1 is MNHEY and CDR2 is SVGAGI in the germline V gene. In DNA, the CDR3 is TGTGCCAGCAGAAACGGCGCAGGGGATGAGACCCAGTACTTC. Translating it yields CASRNGAGDETQYF.

This chain joins TRBV6-5 and TRBJ1-3, with D maybe TRBD1 (5 bases). V lost 4 bases and J lost 4, with 14 bases in between. CDR3 length: 15 residues. Germline V gives CDR1 MNHEY, CDR2 SVGAGI. The CDR3 here is CASSSRGVSGNTIYF. In DNA, the CDR3 is TGTGCCAGCAGTTCCCGAGGGGTTTCAGGAAACACCATATATTTT.

V is TRBV6-5 and J is TRBJ1-3; D gene unclear. Germline-derived CDR1 and CDR2 are MNHEY and SVGAGI. This CDR3 is 16 amino acids long. Trimming took off 4 bases at V and 0 bases at J, with 13 bases between the two ends. The CDR3 loop reads CASSLQAGFSGNTIYF. The CDR3 DNA reads TGTGCCAGCAGTTTACAAGCCGGGTTCTCTGGAAACACCATATATTTT.

The V and J genes are TRBV28 and TRBJ2-2, with 8 bases identical to TRBD1. The CDR3 spans 16 residues. The J segment lost 1 base and the V segment lost 5 bases, leaving 6 bases of the junction unmatched. CDR1 and CDR2 from the germline V gene are MDHEN and SYDVKM. The CDR3 reads CASSPGGAGNTGELFF. The CDR3 DNA sequence: TGTGCCAGCAGTCCAGGGGGCGCGGGGAACACCGGGGAGCTGTTTTTT.

The rearrangement uses TRBV7-2 and TRBJ2-3; 10 positions agree with TRBD1. The germline V gene encodes CDR1 SGHTA and CDR2 FQGNSA. The CDR3 has 16 residues. V gave up 6 bases and J gave up 2 bases; unmatched junction bases: 8. DNA of the CDR3: TGTGCCAGCAGTTCGGCCGGGACAGGGGCCACAGATACGCAGTATTTT. Its translation: CASSSAGTGATDTQYF.

This clone was counted between two and nine times. The chain uses TRBV2 and TRBJ1-1, with D possibly TRBD1 on 6 matching bases. Per germline, CDR1 SNHLY and CDR2 FYNNEI. The CDR3 length is 12 residues. V gave up 5 bases and J gave up 7 bases, with 11 bases separating them. CDR3 nucleotide sequence: TGTGCCAGCAGTTTACAGGGCCGTGAAGCTTTCTTT. Protein product: CASSLQGREAFF.

CDR3 residues: CASKGRGSNQPQHF. The CDR3 nucleotides read TGTGCCAGTAAGGGCAGGGGAAGCAATCAGCCCCAGCATTTT. V gene TRBV19 combines with J gene TRBJ1-5, with a possible D match to TRBD1 (6 bases). V lost 7 bases to trimming and J lost 1 base, with 11 bases between them. This CDR3 has 14 amino acids. Germline V gene sequence: CDR1 LNHDA, CDR2 SQIVND (reference sequence). Full variable domain (outside the CDR3, taken from reference TRBV19 and TRBJ1-5): DGGITQSPKYLFRKEGQNVTLSCEQNLNHDAMYWYRQDPGQGLRLIYYSQIVNDFQKGDIAEGYSVSREKKESFPLTVTSAQKNPTAFYLCASKGRGSNQPQHFGDGTRLSIL.

This clone was counted a few times. The chain links TRBV30 to TRBJ1-4; the D gene is possibly TRBD1 (6 bases). This CDR3 is built from 15 residues. Germline V gene sequence: CDR1 GTSNPN, CDR2 SVGIG (reference sequence). Trimming took 3 bases from V and 3 from J, leaving 14 bases between them. The CDR3 reads CAWRSDRLANEKLFF. DNA of the CDR3: TGTGCCTGGAGAAGCGACAGGCTAGCTAATGAAAAACTGTTTTTT.

This clone showed up just a few times. The rearrangement joins TRBV28 to TRBJ2-3; no firm D call. This CDR3 spans 10 amino acids. Trimming removed 10 bases from V and 3 bases from J, with 5 bases in between. Germline V CDR1 and CDR2: MDHEN, SYDVKM. The CDR3 sequence: CAIATDTQYF. The CDR3 region has the DNA TGTGCCATCGCTACAGATACGCAGTATTTT.

The chain carries TRBV6-5 and TRBJ1-5; no clear D gene. The CDR3 totals 15 residues. Germline V CDR1 and CDR2: MNHEY, SVGAGI. Trimming took 6 bases from V and 0 from J, leaving 12 bases between them. The CDR3, as DNA: TGTGCCAGCAGACGAAGCTTTTATAGCAATCAGCCCCAGCATTTT. Its protein is CASRRSFYSNQPQHF.

This sequence joins TRBV29-1 and TRBJ2-1, with 8 positions matching TRBD1. The trim removed 3 bases at V and 9 bases at J, leaving 4 bases unmatched. This CDR3 contains 12 residues. CDR1 SQVTM and CDR2 ANQGSEA come from the germline V gene. The CDR3 nucleotides are TGCAGCGTTGATCGACAGGGGTTTGAGCAGTTCTTC. It is translated as CSVDRQGFEQFF.

This chain links TRBV28 with TRBJ2-1; 7 positions match TRBD2. CDR3 length: 15 amino acids. Germline assignment: CDR1 MDHEN and CDR2 SYDVKM. The J segment lost 0 bases and the V segment lost 6 bases, leaving 5 bases of the junction unmatched. CDR3 loop: CASRELAASYNEQFF. In DNA, the CDR3 is TGTGCCAGCAGGGAGCTAGCGGCCTCCTACAATGAGCAGTTCTTC.

This clone is a singleton in its sample. The V and J genes are TRBV9 and TRBJ2-4; D possibly matches TRBD1 or TRBD2 (5 bases each). In germline, CDR1 is SGDLS, CDR2 YYNGEE. The CDR3 spans 15 residues. The V end was cut by 4 bases, the J end by 7 bases, with 18 bases between. CDR3 residues: CASSPLDPWGNIQYF. CDR3 bases: TGTGCCAGCAGCCCCCTCGACCCTTGGGGGAACATTCAGTACTTC.

This clone was recorded a few times. The rearrangement links TRBV28 to TRBJ1-1, with 7 positions matching TRBD1. V lost 8 bases and J lost 5; bases outside the gene matches: 11. The CDR3 is 14 amino acids. Germline V gene lookup returns CDR1 MDHEN and CDR2 SYDVKM. The chain's CDR3 is CASWGGGGETEAFF. CDR3 sequence (DNA): TGTGCCAGCTGGGGAGGGGGCGGCGAAACTGAAGCTTTCTTT.

This clone was counted between two and nine times. The chain is built from TRBV19 and TRBJ1-2; TRBD1 aligns across 7 bases. In germline, CDR1 is LNHDA, CDR2 SQIVND (reference sequence). The J segment lost 8 bases and the V segment lost 5 bases, leaving 2 bases of the junction unmatched. This CDR3 region has 11 residues. Written as DNA, the CDR3 is TGTGCCAGTAGTGACAGGGTGGGCTACACCTTC. Its translation: CASSDRVGYTF.

J is TRBJ1-2 and V is TRBV7-9; TRBD1 matches 10 bases. The V and J ends lost 6 bases and 5 bases, in that order; junction bases with no gene match: 6. Germline-derived CDR1 and CDR2 are SEHNR and FQNEAQ (reference sequence). The length of the CDR3 is 14 residues. CDR3 in amino acids: CASRLPGQGYGYTF. The CDR3 nucleotides read TGTGCCAGCAGGTTACCGGGACAGGGGTATGGCTACACCTTC.

The chain employs TRBV15 and TRBJ1-6, with 7 bases lining up with TRBD1. Per the germline V gene, CDR1 is LNHNV and CDR2 is YYDKDF (reference sequence). Germline trimming cut 5 bases from V and 0 bases from J; bases unmatched to any gene: 13. The CDR3 is 19 amino acids. Written as DNA, the CDR3 is TGTGCCACCAGCCTGAGAGCTACTACAGGGGTCTCCTATAATTCACCCCTCCACTTT. Protein: CATSLRATTGVSYNSPLHF.

This clone occurred once. CDR3 bases: TGTGCCAGCAACCGTGACGGTGCAACTAATGAAAAACTGTTTTTT. This gives the protein CASNRDGATNEKLFF. The rearrangement joins TRBV2 to TRBJ1-4; no firm D call. Germline-derived CDR1 and CDR2 are SNHLY and FYNNEI. The V end lost 7 bases, the J end lost 0 bases, and 12 bases lay between the germline ends. There are 15 residues in the CDR3.

The chain employs TRBV7-2 and TRBJ2-3; 7 bases fit TRBD1. There are 15 residues in the CDR3. CDR1 is SGHTA, CDR2 FQGNSA, per germline. V lost 4 bases, J lost 4 bases, and 8 bases stayed unmatched. This CDR3 is CASSSGTVEPDTQYF. CDR3 in DNA: TGTGCCAGCAGCTCAGGGACAGTCGAGCCAGATACGCAGTATTTT.

The genes are TRBV7-3 and TRBJ2-1; tentatively, D is TRBD2 (6 bases). The V gene's germline CDR1 is SGHTA and CDR2 FQGTGA. V gave up 5 bases and J gave up 6 bases, with 20 bases separating them. This CDR3 contains 16 residues. CDR3 sequence: CASSPKGLRVGNEQFF. CDR3 nucleotides: TGTGCCAGCAGCCCAAAGGGACTCCGGGTTGGCAATGAGCAGTTCTTC.